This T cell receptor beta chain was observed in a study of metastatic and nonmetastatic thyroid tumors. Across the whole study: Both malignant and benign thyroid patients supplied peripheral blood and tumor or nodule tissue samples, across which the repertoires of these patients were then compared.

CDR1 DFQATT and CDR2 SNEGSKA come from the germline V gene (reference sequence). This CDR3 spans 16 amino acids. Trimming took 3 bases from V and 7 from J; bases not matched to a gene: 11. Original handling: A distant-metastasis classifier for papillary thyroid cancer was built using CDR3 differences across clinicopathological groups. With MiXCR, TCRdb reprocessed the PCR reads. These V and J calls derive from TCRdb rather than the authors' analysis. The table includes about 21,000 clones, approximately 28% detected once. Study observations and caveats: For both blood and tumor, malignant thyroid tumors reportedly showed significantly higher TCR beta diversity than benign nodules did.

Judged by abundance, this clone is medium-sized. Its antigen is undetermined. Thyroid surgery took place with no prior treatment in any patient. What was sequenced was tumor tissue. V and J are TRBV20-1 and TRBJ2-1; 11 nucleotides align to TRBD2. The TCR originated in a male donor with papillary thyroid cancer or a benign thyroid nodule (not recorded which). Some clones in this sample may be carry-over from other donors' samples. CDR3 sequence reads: CSASGTSGRDSNEQFF. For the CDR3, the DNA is TGCAGTGCTAGTGGCACTAGCGGGAGAGATTCGAATGAGCAGTTCTTC.